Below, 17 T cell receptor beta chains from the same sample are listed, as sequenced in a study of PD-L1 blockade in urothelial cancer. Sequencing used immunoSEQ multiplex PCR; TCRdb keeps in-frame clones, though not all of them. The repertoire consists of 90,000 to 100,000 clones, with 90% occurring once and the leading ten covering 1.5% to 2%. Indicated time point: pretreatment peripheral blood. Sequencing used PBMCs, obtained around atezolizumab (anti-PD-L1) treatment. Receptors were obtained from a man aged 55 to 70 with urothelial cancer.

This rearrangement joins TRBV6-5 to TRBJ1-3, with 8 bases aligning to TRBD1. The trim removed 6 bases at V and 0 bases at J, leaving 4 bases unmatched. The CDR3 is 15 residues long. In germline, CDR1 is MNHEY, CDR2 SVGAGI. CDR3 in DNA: TGTGCCAGCAGCGACAGGGGCCGCTCTGGAAACACCATATATTTT. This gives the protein CASSDRGRSGNTIYF.

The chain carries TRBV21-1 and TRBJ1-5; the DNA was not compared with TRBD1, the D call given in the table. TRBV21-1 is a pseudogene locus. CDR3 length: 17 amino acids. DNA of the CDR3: TGTGCCAGCAGCAACCGGGACAGGGTACGGGTCAATCAGCCCCAGCATTTT. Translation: CASSNRDRVRVNQPQHF.

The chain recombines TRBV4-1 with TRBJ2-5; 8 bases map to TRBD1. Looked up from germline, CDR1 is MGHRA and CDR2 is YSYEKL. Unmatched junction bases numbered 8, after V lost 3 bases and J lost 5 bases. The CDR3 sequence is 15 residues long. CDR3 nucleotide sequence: TGCGCCAGCAGCCATCCCGGACAGGGATGGGAGACCCAGTACTTC. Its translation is CASSHPGQGWETQYF.

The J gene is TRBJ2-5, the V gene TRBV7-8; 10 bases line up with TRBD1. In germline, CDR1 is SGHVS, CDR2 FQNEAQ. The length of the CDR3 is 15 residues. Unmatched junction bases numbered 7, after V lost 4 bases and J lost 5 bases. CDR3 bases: TGTGCCAGCAGCTCCGGGACAGGGGACCGGGAGACCCAGTACTTC. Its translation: CASSSGTGDRETQYF.

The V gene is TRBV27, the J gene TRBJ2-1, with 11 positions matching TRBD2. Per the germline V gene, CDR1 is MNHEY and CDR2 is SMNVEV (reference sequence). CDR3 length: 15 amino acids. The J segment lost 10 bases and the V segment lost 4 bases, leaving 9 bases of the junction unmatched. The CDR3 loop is CASSSPLTSGKEQFF. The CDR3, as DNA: TGTGCCAGCAGTTCCCCACTGACTAGCGGGAAAGAGCAGTTCTTC.

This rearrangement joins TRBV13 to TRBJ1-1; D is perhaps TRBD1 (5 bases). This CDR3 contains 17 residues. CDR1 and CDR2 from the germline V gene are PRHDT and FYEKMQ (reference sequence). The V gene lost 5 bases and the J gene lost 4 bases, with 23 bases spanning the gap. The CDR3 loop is CASSVIRTGFRSTEAFF. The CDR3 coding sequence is TGTGCCAGCAGCGTAATTAGAACAGGTTTTCGGAGCACTGAAGCTTTCTTT.

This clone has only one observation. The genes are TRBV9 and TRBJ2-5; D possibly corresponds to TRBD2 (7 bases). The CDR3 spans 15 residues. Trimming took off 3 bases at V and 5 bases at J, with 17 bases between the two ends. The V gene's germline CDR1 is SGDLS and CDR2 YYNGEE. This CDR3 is CASSAEGGAYETQYF. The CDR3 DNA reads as TGTGCCAGCAGCGCCGAGGGGGGGGCCTACGAGACCCAGTACTTC.

The CDR3 loop reads CASRYGLDLDTQYF. The CDR3 nucleotides are TGTGCCAGCAGATACGGACTGGACCTTGATACGCAGTATTTT. J is TRBJ2-3 and V is TRBV6-5, with a weak D call TRBD2 (5 bases). The CDR3 consists of 14 residues. V gave up 6 bases and J gave up 6 bases, with 16 bases separating them. Germline V gene data show CDR1 as MNHEY and CDR2 as SVGAGI.

Here the CDR3 reads CASSDPTSGGQTQYF. The DNA of the CDR3 is TGCGCCAGCAGTGATCCGACTAGCGGGGGACAGACCCAGTACTTC. This chain connects TRBV10-1 to TRBJ2-5, with TRBD2 matching 12 bases. Germline lookup yields CDR1 WNHNN and CDR2 SYGVQD (reference sequence). The CDR3 runs 15 residues. The V gene end was trimmed by 3 bases and the J gene end by 6 bases; junction bases not matched to a gene: 5.

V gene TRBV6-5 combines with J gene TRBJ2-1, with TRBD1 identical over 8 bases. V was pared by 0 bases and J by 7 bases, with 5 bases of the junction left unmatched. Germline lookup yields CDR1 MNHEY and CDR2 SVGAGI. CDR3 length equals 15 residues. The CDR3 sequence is CASSYSGQGANEQFF. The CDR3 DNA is TGTGCCAGCAGTTACTCTGGGCAGGGGGCAAATGAGCAGTTCTTC.

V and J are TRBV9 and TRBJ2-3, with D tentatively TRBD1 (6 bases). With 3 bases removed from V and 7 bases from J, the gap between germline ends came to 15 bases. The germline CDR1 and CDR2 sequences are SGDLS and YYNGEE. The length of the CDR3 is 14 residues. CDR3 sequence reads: CASSAGTNSHTQYF. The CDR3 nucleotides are TGTGCCAGCAGCGCCGGGACAAATTCCCATACGCAGTATTTT.

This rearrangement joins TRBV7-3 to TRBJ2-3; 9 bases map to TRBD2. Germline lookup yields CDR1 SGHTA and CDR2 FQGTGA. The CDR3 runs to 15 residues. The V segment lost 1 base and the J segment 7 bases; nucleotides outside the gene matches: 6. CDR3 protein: CASSLSGRAENTQYF. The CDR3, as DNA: TGTGCCAGCAGCTTAAGCGGGAGGGCCGAGAATACGCAGTATTTT.

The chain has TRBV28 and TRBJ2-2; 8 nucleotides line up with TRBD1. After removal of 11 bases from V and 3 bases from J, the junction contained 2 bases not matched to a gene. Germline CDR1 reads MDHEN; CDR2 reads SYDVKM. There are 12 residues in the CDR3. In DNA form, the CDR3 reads TGTGCCGAACAGGGGGACACCGGGGAGCTGTTTTTT. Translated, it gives CAEQGDTGELFF. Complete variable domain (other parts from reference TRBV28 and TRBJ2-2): DVKVTQSSRYLVKRTGEKVFLECVQDMDHENMFWYRQDPGLGLRLIYFSYDVKMKEKGDIPEGYSVSREKKERFSLILESASTNQTSMYLCAEQGDTGELFFGEGSRLTVL.

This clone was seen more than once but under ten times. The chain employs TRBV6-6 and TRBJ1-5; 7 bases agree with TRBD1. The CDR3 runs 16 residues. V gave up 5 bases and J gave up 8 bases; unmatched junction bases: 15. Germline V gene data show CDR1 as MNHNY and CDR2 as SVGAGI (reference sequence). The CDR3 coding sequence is TGTGCCAGCAGTCCTCAGGGGCAGGGGGGCTTAAAGCCCCAGCATTTT. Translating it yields CASSPQGQGGLKPQHF.

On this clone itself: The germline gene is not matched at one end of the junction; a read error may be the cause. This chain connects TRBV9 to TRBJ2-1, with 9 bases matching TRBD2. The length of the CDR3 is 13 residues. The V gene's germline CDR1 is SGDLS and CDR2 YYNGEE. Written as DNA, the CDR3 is TGTGCCAGCAGCGTAGGGGGACTAGCCTCAGCGATCTTC. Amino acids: CASSVGGLASAIF.

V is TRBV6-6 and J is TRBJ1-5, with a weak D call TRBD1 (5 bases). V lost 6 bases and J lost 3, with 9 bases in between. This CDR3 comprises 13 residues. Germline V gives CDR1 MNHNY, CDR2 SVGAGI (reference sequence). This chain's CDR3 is CASRRQHNQPQHF. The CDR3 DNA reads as TGTGCCAGCAGGCGACAGCACAATCAGCCCCAGCATTTT.

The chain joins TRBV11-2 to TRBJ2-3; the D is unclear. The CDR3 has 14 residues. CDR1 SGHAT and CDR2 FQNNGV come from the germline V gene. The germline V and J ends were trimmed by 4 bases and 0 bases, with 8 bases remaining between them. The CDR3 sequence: CASSSQTSTDTQYF. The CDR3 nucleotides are TGTGCCAGCAGCTCTCAGACTAGCACAGATACGCAGTATTTT.